A single sample gave rise to the 2 T cell receptor beta chains below, sequenced in a study of T cell clonality in common variable immunodeficiency. Their antigens remain unidentified. Measured with immunoSEQ multiplex PCR; TCRdb has only the in-frame clones, and not every one. The profile covers more than 30,000 clones, none occurring a single time. General study points: Reportedly, TCR beta sequences from common variable immunodeficiency showed fewer deletions and N-nucleotide insertions.

Sequencing was performed on peripheral blood mononuclear cells. These receptors all come from a human donor with common variable immunodeficiency.

The DNA read from the CDR3 is TGTGCCAGCTCACCAGGCCCAGATGGC. Encoded protein: CASSPGPDG. The full-length CDR3 reads as CASSPGPDGYTF. The rearrangement uses TRBV18 and TRBJ1-2; no clear D gene. Read sequence stops 3 residues before the CDR3 end, and the germline J gene provides the missing end. V was cut by 2 bases and J by 6 bases, with 7 bases left in between. This CDR3 has 12 amino acids. The germline gives CDR1 KGHSH, CDR2 LQKENI.

Worth noting for this clone: The CDR3 goes on 3 residues after the read ends, and that part is filled in from the germline J gene. The V gene is TRBV5-1, the J gene TRBJ2-1; D is possibly TRBD2 (6 bases). The CDR3 length is 15 residues. Per the germline V gene, CDR1 is SGHRS and CDR2 is YFSETQ. The V end was cut by 4 bases, the J end by 2 bases, with 13 bases between. The CDR3 spells CASSANGGTYNEQFF. The CDR3 bases that were read are TGCGCCAGCAGCGCTAATGGGGGGACCTACAATGAG.